This T cell receptor (beta chain) was sequenced during a study of blood T cell repertoires in COVID-19. Profiling relied on immunoSEQ multiplex PCR, and the TCRdb table lists in-frame clones only, not all of them. The table lists approximately 140,000 clones, about 90% of them singletons. V trimming: 8 bases; J trimming: 8 bases; junction bases outside the gene matches: 13. The germline V gene encodes CDR1 SGHRS and CDR2 YFSETQ. The CDR3 is 14 residues long. Material: peripheral blood. The clonotype comes from a human donor in a cohort sampled during active COVID-19. The chain carries TRBV5-1 and TRBJ2-4, with 7 bases aligning to TRBD1. The CDR3 is CASSTGEVVDIQYF. Here the CDR3 DNA reads TGCGCCAGTAGTACAGGGGAAGTGGTGGACATTCAGTACTTC.